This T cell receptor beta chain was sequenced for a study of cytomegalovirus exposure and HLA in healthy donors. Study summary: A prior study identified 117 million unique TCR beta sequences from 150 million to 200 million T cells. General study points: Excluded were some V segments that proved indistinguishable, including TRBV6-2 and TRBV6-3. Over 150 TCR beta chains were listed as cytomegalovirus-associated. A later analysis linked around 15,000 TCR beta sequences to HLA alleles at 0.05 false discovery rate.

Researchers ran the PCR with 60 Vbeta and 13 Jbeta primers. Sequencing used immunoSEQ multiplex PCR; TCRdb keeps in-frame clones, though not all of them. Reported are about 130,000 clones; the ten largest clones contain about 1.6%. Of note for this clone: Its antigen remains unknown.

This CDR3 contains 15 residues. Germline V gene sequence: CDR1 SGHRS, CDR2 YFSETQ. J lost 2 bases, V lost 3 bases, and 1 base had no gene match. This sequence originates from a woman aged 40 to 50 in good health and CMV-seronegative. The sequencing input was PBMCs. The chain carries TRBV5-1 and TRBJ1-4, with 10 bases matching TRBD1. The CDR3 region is CASSWTGGTNEKLFF. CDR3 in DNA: TGCGCCAGCAGCTGGACAGGGGGTACTAATGAAAAACTGTTTTTT.